This T cell receptor (beta chain) was documented in a study of OX40 agonist ivuxolimab in advanced cancers. Turning to the study itself: Ivuxolimab doses were 0.01, 0.1, 0.3, 1.5, 3 or 10 mg/kg every 2 weeks. The diagnoses of dose-escalation patients were hepatocellular carcinoma, melanoma, renal cell or head and neck cancer. Study-level findings and limits: Some nonresponders additionally presented with little normalized T-cell clonal expansion.

The CDR3 sequence is 19 residues long. CDR1 is SEHNR, CDR2 FQNEAQ, per germline (reference sequence). V gave up 4 bases and J gave up 1 base; unmatched junction bases: 18. On this clone: What it binds is unknown.

Libraries were prepared by immunoSEQ multiplex PCR; TCRdb keeps only in-frame clonotypes and omits some of them. The table records some 140,000 clones, 90% to 95% of them present only once. The clonotype comes from an adult with an advanced solid tumor such as melanoma, head and neck, liver or kidney cancer. This chain connects TRBV7-9 to TRBJ1-1, with 7 bases identical to TRBD1. The sequenced sample was CD4+ or CD8+ T cells sorted from blood, obtained in a trial of the OX40 agonist ivuxolimab. The CDR3 DNA sequence: TGTGCCAGCAGCTCAGGGCTTGTATACAGGGGTGAGAGGAACACTGAAGCTTTCTTT. Encoded protein: CASSSGLVYRGERNTEAFF.